What follows are 9 T cell receptor beta chains derived from one specimen sequenced in a study of neoadjuvant anti-PD-1 for oral cavity cancer. The time point denotes: after neoadjuvant nivolumab, at surgical resection. Clones were sequenced by immunoSEQ multiplex PCR, and TCRdb holds only the in-frame ones, with some missing. The sample includes around 67,000 clones, less than 90% of them seen just once. The sequencing here drew on PBMCs, taken after nivolumab (anti-PD-1) treatment. The receptors derive from a person between 40 and 85 years old with oral cavity squamous cell carcinoma.

The sample holds one count of this clone. The J gene is TRBJ1-1, the V gene TRBV29-1; D is undetermined. CDR1 and CDR2 from the germline V gene are SQVTM and ANQGSEA. This CDR3 contains 11 residues. Trimming pared 7 bases from V and 1 base from J, leaving 7 bases between. CDR3 bases: TGCAGCGCCCAGCGGAACACTGAAGCTTTCTTT. This gives the protein CSAQRNTEAFF.

The chain carries TRBV6-6 and TRBJ1-3, with 7 bases that match TRBD1. In germline, CDR1 is MNHNY, CDR2 SVGAGI (reference sequence). There are 15 residues in the CDR3. V lost 5 bases, J lost 0 bases, and 4 bases stayed unmatched. The CDR3 region has the DNA TGTGCCAGCAGTCCTGGGACAGCCTCTGGAAACACCATATATTTT. Amino acid sequence: CASSPGTASGNTIYF.

The chain uses TRBV7-2 and TRBJ1-2, with D tentatively TRBD1 (6 bases). This CDR3 region has 16 residues. Trimming pared 5 bases from V and 0 bases from J, leaving 16 bases between. The germline V gene has CDR1 SGHTA and CDR2 FQGNSA. Here the CDR3 reads CASSLNPRGANYGYTF. The DNA of the CDR3 is TGTGCCAGCAGCCTGAATCCCAGGGGAGCTAACTATGGCTACACCTTC.

The rearrangement uses TRBV4-2 and TRBJ2-2; D is unclear. This CDR3 has 14 residues. V was shortened by 1 base and J by 1 base, with 4 bases between the two germline ends. Germline V gene lookup returns CDR1 LGHNA and CDR2 YNFKEQ. CDR3 in DNA: TGTGCCAGCAGCCAAGTAATGAACACCGGGGAGCTGTTTTTT. It translates to CASSQVMNTGELFF.

This clone ranks as medium-sized. V and J are TRBV21-1 and TRBJ1-5; TRBD1, the table's D call, lacks a check against the DNA. TRBV21-1 has pseudogene status. This CDR3 region has 16 residues. The CDR3 nucleotides are TGTGCCAGCAGCAAAGGCAGGGCGGCTTGTGATCAGCCCCAGCATTTT. Its protein product is CASSKGRAACDQPQHF.

The chain couples TRBV6-5 to TRBJ1-6; no definite D call. The CDR3 loop spans 13 amino acids. V was clipped by 6 bases and J by 9 bases, with 12 bases between them. The germline V gene encodes CDR1 MNHEY and CDR2 SVGAGI. The CDR3 coding sequence is TGTGCCAGCAGGAATCTTACCAGTTCACCCCTCCACTTT. Translation gives CASRNLTSSPLHF.

This rearrangement joins TRBV7-9 to TRBJ1-4; the D is unclear. The CDR3 is 14 amino acids. The germline V gene encodes CDR1 SEHNR and CDR2 FQNEAQ (reference sequence). V was shortened by 8 bases and J by 5 bases, with 15 bases between the two germline ends. The CDR3 sequence: CASGERAGNEKLFF. The CDR3 coding sequence is TGTGCCAGCGGGGAGAGGGCGGGGAATGAAAAACTGTTTTTT.

The chain carries TRBV2 and TRBJ2-1; D remains ambiguous. Germline V gives CDR1 SNHLY, CDR2 FYNNEI. The CDR3 has 13 residues. V was clipped by 6 bases and J by 5 bases, with 11 bases between them. DNA of the CDR3: TGTGCCAGCAGGAGCATGGGGAACAATGAGCAGTTCTTC. Translation gives CASRSMGNNEQFF. Based on the CDR3 plus reference TRBV2 and TRBJ2-1, the full variable domain is EPEVTQTPSHQVTQMGQEVILRCVPISNHLYFYWYRQILGQKVEFLVSFYNNEISEKSEIFDDQFSVERPDGSNFTLKIRSTKLEDSAMYFCASRSMGNNEQFFGPGTRLTVL.

This clone was counted a single time. This rearrangement joins TRBV9 to TRBJ1-2, with a possible D match to TRBD1 (6 bases). CDR3 length equals 12 residues. V lost 3 bases, J lost 8 bases, and 11 bases lay in between. The germline CDR1 and CDR2 sequences are SGDLS and YYNGEE. This CDR3 is CASSDREVGYTF. CDR3 DNA: TGTGCCAGCAGCGACAGGGAAGTAGGCTACACCTTC. The full variable domain, completed using reference TRBV9 and TRBJ1-2, is DSGVTQTPKHLITATGQRVTLRCSPRSGDLSVYWYQQSLDQGLQFLIQYYNGEERAKGNILERFSAQQFPDLHSELNLSSLELGDSALYFCASSDREVGYTFGSGTRLTVV.